This entry lists 28 T cell receptor beta chains sequenced from one sample in a study of neoadjuvant anti-PD-1 for oral cavity cancer. Profiled with immunoSEQ multiplex PCR; TCRdb holds only in-frame clones, not every one. The data hold tens of thousands of clones, with around 80% observed a single time. This specimen consisted of PBMCs, obtained before nivolumab (anti-PD-1) treatment. The receptors were sampled from a person between 35 and 79 years old with oral cavity squamous cell carcinoma.

V and J are TRBV10-1 and TRBJ2-4, with D maybe TRBD2 (5 bases). Between the trimmed V and J ends, which lost 5 bases and 6 bases, there was a span of 11 bases. This CDR3 has 13 amino acids. CDR1 and CDR2 (germline): WNHNN, SYGVQD (reference sequence). CDR3: CASSPAVGNIQYF. The CDR3 region has the DNA TGCGCCAGCAGTCCAGCGGTAGGAAACATTCAGTACTTC.

The chain has TRBV5-1 and TRBJ2-3, with D perhaps matching TRBD2 (6 bases). Germline V gives CDR1 SGHRS, CDR2 YFSETQ. CDR3 size: 15 residues. The V end was cut by 0 bases, the J end by 6 bases, with 14 bases between. The chain's CDR3 is CASSLAGLGEDTQYF. The CDR3 nucleotides read TGCGCCAGCAGCTTGGCGGGACTGGGTGAGGATACGCAGTATTTT.

The chain links TRBV25-1 to TRBJ1-4, with 7 bases matching TRBD1. J was trimmed by 7 bases and V by 7 bases; bases with no gene match: 6. The CDR3 runs to 13 residues. Germline V gene lookup returns CDR1 MGHDK and CDR2 SYGVNS. As DNA, the CDR3 is TGTGCCAGCAAAAACAGGGGTGGTGAAAAACTGTTTTTT. The encoded protein is CASKNRGGEKLFF.

The chain has TRBV5-4 and TRBJ1-1; D gene unclear. The V end lost 2 bases, the J end lost 1 base, and 6 bases lay between the germline ends. The CDR3 is 13 amino acids. CDR1 is SGHNT and CDR2 is YYREEE in the germline V gene (reference sequence). CDR3 bases: TGTGCCAGCAGCTTCACACGGAACACTGAAGCTTTCTTT. This sequence encodes CASSFTRNTEAFF.

This clone is a singleton in its sample. This sequence joins TRBV19 and TRBJ2-2; D may correspond to TRBD1 or TRBD2 (5 bases each). Trimming left V 1 base short and J 6 bases short, with 15 bases between. The CDR3 is 16 residues long. Germline CDR1 and CDR2: LNHDA and SQIVND (reference sequence). The CDR3 region is CASSIVPGTSSGELFF. CDR3 sequence (DNA): TGTGCCAGTAGTATAGTCCCGGGGACCTCTTCCGGGGAGCTGTTTTTT.

The chain has TRBV28 and TRBJ1-5, with 9 bases fitting TRBD1. This CDR3 is 14 amino acids long. From germline, CDR1 is MDHEN and CDR2 SYDVKM. With 6 bases clipped from V and 6 bases from J, the junction kept 6 bases outside the gene matches. The DNA of the CDR3 is TGTGCCAGCAGCCCGGGACAGGGTTTTCAGCCCCAGCATTTT. Amino acid sequence: CASSPGQGFQPQHF.

The DNA of the CDR3 is TGTGCCAGCAGTGCCCCCCTCGGATCGGGCTACACCTTC. As protein: CASSAPLGSGYTF. The rearrangement joins TRBV6-6 to TRBJ1-2; the D is unclear. The germline V gene has CDR1 MNHNY and CDR2 SVGAGI (reference sequence). This CDR3 is 13 amino acids long. Between the trimmed V and J ends, which lost 5 bases and 8 bases, there was a span of 15 bases.

Here the CDR3 reads CASSLLTAKYSGNTIYF. In DNA, the CDR3 is TGTGCCAGCAGCTTGCTGACCGCAAAATACTCTGGAAACACCATATATTTT. The gene calls are TRBV5-5 and TRBJ1-3; D remains ambiguous. Trimming left V 1 base short and J 0 bases short, with 14 bases between. The CDR3 has 17 residues. Germline lookup yields CDR1 SGHKS and CDR2 YYEKEE (reference sequence). Based on the CDR3 plus reference TRBV5-5 and TRBJ1-3, the full variable domain is DAGVTQSPTHLIKTRGQQVTLRCSPISGHKSVSWYQQVLGQGPQFIFQYYEKEERGRGNFPDRFSARQFPNYSSELNVNALLLGDSALYLCASSLLTAKYSGNTIYFGEGSWLTVV.

The chain carries TRBV28 and TRBJ2-7, with D possibly called TRBD1 or TRBD2 (5 bases each). The ends were cut back, 3 bases at V and 7 bases at J, with 19 bases in the middle. The CDR3 has 15 amino acids. In germline, CDR1 is MDHEN, CDR2 SYDVKM. Here the CDR3 DNA reads TGTGCCAGCAGTTTCACCGGGATCAGGGCCAAGGAGCAGTACTTC. Translating it yields CASSFTGIRAKEQYF.

V and J are TRBV7-7 and TRBJ2-2, with D possibly being TRBD1 (5 bases). Germline-derived CDR1 and CDR2 are SSHAT and FNYEAQ (reference sequence). Trimming shortened V by 3 bases and J by 7 bases, and 9 bases separated the two germline ends. The CDR3 contains 13 residues. CDR3 residues: CASSLGPNGELFF. The CDR3 DNA is TGTGCCAGCAGCTTGGGGCCCAACGGGGAGCTGTTTTTT.

The genes are TRBV2 and TRBJ2-1, with 13 bases that match TRBD2. CDR1 is SNHLY, CDR2 FYNNEI, per germline. V was clipped by 10 bases and J by 5 bases; unmatched bases: 5. This CDR3 has 14 amino acids. Written as DNA, the CDR3 is TGTGCCACCAAACTAGCGGGGGGGAACAATGAGCAGTTCTTC. This translates into CATKLAGGNNEQFF.

The chain couples TRBV6-5 to TRBJ1-2; no clear D. There are 13 residues in the CDR3. CDR1 and CDR2 (germline): MNHEY, SVGAGI. V lost 5 bases to trimming and J lost 7 bases, with 14 bases between them. The CDR3: CASSRLDSAGYTF. As DNA, the CDR3 is TGTGCCAGCAGTCGTCTCGATAGCGCTGGCTACACCTTC.

The CDR3 here is CASSHQAGGYNEQFF. The CDR3 DNA reads as TGTGCCAGCAGCCACCAAGCGGGAGGATACAATGAGCAGTTCTTC. The V and J genes are TRBV7-3 and TRBJ2-1; TRBD2 agrees at 9 bases. Germline V gene data show CDR1 as SGHTA and CDR2 as FQGTGA. The CDR3 sequence is 15 residues long. The trim removed 5 bases at V and 4 bases at J, leaving 6 bases unmatched.

The chain employs TRBV5-1 and TRBJ1-3, with D uncertain. Germline CDR1 is SGHRS and CDR2 is YFSETQ. This CDR3 is built from 15 residues. V lost 4 bases and J 1 base, leaving 12 bases between the germline ends. This CDR3 is CASSPSYGSGNTIYF. In DNA form, the CDR3 reads TGCGCCAGCAGCCCATCGTACGGGTCTGGAAACACCATATATTTT.

This clone was seen more than once but under ten times. The chain uses TRBV19 and TRBJ1-6, with no clear D. Germline V gene data show CDR1 as LNHDA and CDR2 as SQIVND (reference sequence). This CDR3 comprises 14 residues. Trimming took 0 bases from V and 9 from J, leaving 9 bases between them. CDR3 region: CASSIEVGGSPLHF. Written as DNA, the CDR3 is TGTGCCAGTAGTATAGAGGTAGGAGGTTCACCCCTCCACTTT. The full variable domain, with the rest looked up from reference TRBV19 and TRBJ1-6, is DGGITQSPKYLFRKEGQNVTLSCEQNLNHDAMYWYRQDPGQGLRLIYYSQIVNDFQKGDIAEGYSVSREKKESFPLTVTSAQKNPTAFYLCASSIEVGGSPLHFGNGTRLTVT.

The genes are TRBV6-5 and TRBJ2-7; 8 bases match TRBD2. The trim removed 4 bases at V and 3 bases at J, leaving 8 bases unmatched. There are 15 residues in the CDR3. Germline values: CDR1 MNHEY, CDR2 SVGAGI. CDR3 amino acids: CASSSMLAGRYEQYF. Written as DNA, the CDR3 is TGTGCCAGCAGTTCTATGTTAGCGGGACGCTACGAGCAGTACTTC.

This clone was seen only a few times. The chain combines TRBV25-1 with TRBJ1-2; D gene uncertain. Germline V CDR1 and CDR2: MGHDK, SYGVNS. Trimming took 4 bases from V and 6 from J, leaving 12 bases between them. The CDR3 consists of 13 residues. CDR3 sequence (DNA): TGTGCCAGCAGTGTTGGGCAGAGTAATGGCTACACCTTC. Protein: CASSVGQSNGYTF.

This sequence joins TRBV9 and TRBJ2-2; 16 bases align to TRBD2. Germline CDR1 SGDLS, CDR2 YYNGEE. V lost 4 bases, J lost 4 bases, and 7 bases stayed unmatched. The CDR3 extends over 18 amino acids. In DNA, the CDR3 is TGTGCCAGCAGCTCGGGACTAGCGGGGGGGCCGGTCACCGGGGAGCTGTTTTTT. As protein: CASSSGLAGGPVTGELFF.

This rearrangement joins TRBV19 to TRBJ1-4; D possibly corresponds to TRBD1 (6 bases). Germline V lookup: CDR1 LNHDA, CDR2 SQIVND (reference sequence). Trimming shortened V by 6 bases and J by 7 bases, and 15 bases separated the two germline ends. The length of the CDR3 is 14 residues. This chain's CDR3 is CASRKTGSVEKLFF. DNA of the CDR3: TGTGCCAGTAGGAAAACAGGGTCTGTTGAAAAACTGTTTTTT.

The rearrangement joins TRBV7-2 to TRBJ1-1; 7 nucleotides align to TRBD1. The CDR3 spans 15 residues. Trimming took 5 bases from V and 6 from J; bases not matched to a gene: 12. Per the germline V gene, CDR1 is SGHTA and CDR2 is FQGNSA. CDR3 nucleotides: TGTGCCAGCAGCAAGACAGGGTTGAGGGGATCTGAAGCTTTCTTT. Its protein product is CASSKTGLRGSEAFF. The full variable domain, with the rest looked up from reference TRBV7-2 and TRBJ1-1, is GAGVSQSPSNKVTEKGKDVELRCDPISGHTALYWYRQSLGQGLEFLIYFQGNSAPDKSGLPSDRFSAERTGGSVSTLTIQRTQQEDSAVYLCASSKTGLRGSEAFFGQGTRLTVV.

By share of the sample, this clone is medium-sized. The V call is TRBV6-1, the J call TRBJ1-2; 10 bases are shared with TRBD1. The J segment lost 4 bases and the V segment lost 4 bases, leaving 3 bases of the junction unmatched. The CDR3 covers 14 residues. Germline V gene data show CDR1 as MNHNS and CDR2 as SASEGT. CDR3 in amino acids: CASSVGTGAYGYTF. The CDR3 DNA reads as TGTGCCAGCAGTGTGGGGACAGGGGCCTATGGCTACACCTTC.

The sample holds a few counts of this clone. The genes are TRBV28 and TRBJ1-1, with no clear D. V shed 5 bases and J shed 7 bases, with 11 bases lying between them. This CDR3 is built from 12 residues. Per germline, CDR1 MDHEN and CDR2 SYDVKM. This CDR3 is CASSPNIIEAFF. The CDR3 DNA sequence: TGTGCCAGCAGTCCCAACATCATTGAAGCTTTCTTT.

The gene calls are TRBV21-1 and TRBJ1-6; TRBD1, the table's D call, lacks a check against the DNA. TRBV21-1 is tagged as a pseudogene. The CDR3 runs to 17 residues. CDR3 sequence reads: CASSKARGQYYNSPLHF. The CDR3 DNA reads as TGTGCCAGCAGCAAAGCCAGGGGGCAATACTATAATTCACCCCTCCACTTT.

The rearrangement links TRBV6-1 to TRBJ2-1, with a weak D call TRBD1 (6 bases). V lost 3 bases and J 6 bases, leaving 12 bases between the germline ends. The CDR3 has 14 amino acids. Germline CDR1 and CDR2: MNHNS and SASEGT. CDR3 DNA sequence: TGTGCCAGCAGTGACCCCGGACAGTCCAATGAGCAGTTCTTC. Protein product: CASSDPGQSNEQFF.

This clone occurred once. V gene TRBV25-1 combines with J gene TRBJ2-1; D possibly corresponds to TRBD1 (6 bases). CDR1 is MGHDK, CDR2 SYGVNS, per germline. V gave up 2 bases and J gave up 5 bases, with 13 bases separating them. The CDR3 runs to 15 residues. The CDR3 loop reads CASSEPGTLDNEQFF. In nucleotides, the CDR3 is TGTGCCAGCAGTGAACCCGGGACACTGGACAATGAGCAGTTCTTC.

The table lists this clone with a few counts. The rearrangement uses TRBV7-2 and TRBJ2-6; possible D gene TRBD2, 5 bases. CDR1 is SGHTA and CDR2 is FQGNSA in the germline V gene. V lost 5 bases, J lost 0 bases, and 11 bases lay in between. The CDR3 covers 16 residues. The DNA for the CDR3 is TGTGCCAGCAGCCGCCGGGGTTCCTCTGGGGCCAACGTCCTGACTTTC. As protein: CASSRRGSSGANVLTF.

The V and J genes are TRBV14 and TRBJ2-7; D is unresolved. The CDR3 has 16 residues. The V and J ends lost 0 bases and 3 bases respectively, with 15 bases between them. CDR1 SGHDN and CDR2 FVKESK come from the germline V gene. The CDR3 is CASSQDRGVSDYEQYF. CDR3 nucleotide sequence: TGTGCCAGCAGCCAAGATAGAGGAGTATCTGACTACGAGCAGTACTTC.

This clone appeared a single time. This chain joins TRBV29-1 and TRBJ2-7; D assignment may be TRBD1 or TRBD2 (6 bases each). Germline CDR1 SQVTM, CDR2 ANQGSEA. Trimming removed 4 bases at V and 9 bases at J, with 16 bases between. This CDR3 has 12 residues. The CDR3 loop reads CSVGERGASQYF. The CDR3 nucleotides read TGCAGCGTTGGGGAGAGGGGGGCCTCGCAGTACTTC.